Presented here are 31 T cell receptor beta chains from one specimen sequenced in a study of vaccination effects on CD4 cells after COVID-19 (dated by TCRdb to about 2022). The protocol used for the library was the immunoSEQ multiplex PCR assay. In TCRdb, the immuneACCESS table is reduced to in-frame sequences with V and J assigned. These tables do not hold every clone; where another copy was compared, an unresolved V gene accounts for under half, and the others remain unexplained. The sample table records about 64,000 clones; approximately 72% of these occur just once. The top ten hold approximately 24% of the sample. After about 10 days of culture, CD4+ T cells were isolated with the EasySep CD4+ T cell isolation kit. Their target antigens are unknown. The material sequenced was CD4+ T cells from PBMCs cultured without peptide, taken before COVID-19 vaccination. The receptors were sampled from a human donor who had a prior SARS-CoV-2 infection.

The rearrangement uses TRBV11-3 and TRBJ2-7; 9 positions agree with TRBD2. This CDR3 spans 15 amino acids. With V trimmed by 1 base and J by 2 bases, 3 bases remained unmatched. CDR1 is SGHNT, CDR2 YENEEA, per germline. Written as DNA, the CDR3 is TGTGCCAGCAGCTTAGTCGGCGGGAGGGCCTACGAGCAGTACTTC. Protein: CASSLVGGRAYEQYF. Full variable domain (missing parts from reference TRBV11-3 and TRBJ2-7): EAGVVQSPRYKIIEKKQPVAFWCNPISGHNTLYWYLQNLGQGPELLIRYENEEAVDDSQLPKDRFSAERLKGVDSTLKIQPAELGDSAVYLCASSLVGGRAYEQYFGPGTRLTVT.

This clone was found a few times. CDR3 DNA: TGTGCCAGCAGTGAATATGGAGATGGCTACACCTTC. Translation: CASSEYGDGYTF. The chain combines TRBV6-1 with TRBJ1-2; D gene ambiguous. Trimming shortened V by 2 bases and J by 6 bases, and 7 bases separated the two germline ends. The CDR3 contains 12 residues. Germline CDR1 is MNHNS and CDR2 is SASEGT.

In this sample, this clone turned up many times. V is TRBV29-1 and J is TRBJ2-1; D unresolved. Per the germline V gene, CDR1 is SQVTM and CDR2 is ANQGSEA. There are 14 residues in the CDR3. V was cut by 4 bases and J by 2 bases, with 12 bases left in between. CDR3 protein: CSVVQTITYNEQFF. CDR3 DNA: TGCAGCGTTGTCCAGACCATCACCTACAATGAGCAGTTCTTC.

The V gene is TRBV4-2, the J gene TRBJ1-3; a possible D gene is TRBD1 (5 bases). The CDR3 is 17 residues long. From germline, CDR1 is LGHNA and CDR2 YNFKEQ. Trimming left V 2 bases short and J 2 bases short, with 16 bases between. For the CDR3, the DNA is TGTGCCAGCAGCCAACCCCTAGCGGGGGTGGCTGGAAACACCATATATTTT. This translates into CASSQPLAGVAGNTIYF.

This clone was observed a handful of times. The chain is built from TRBV9 and TRBJ1-3, with 10 bases aligning to TRBD1. With V trimmed by 4 bases and J by 3 bases, 7 bases remained unmatched. The CDR3 spans 16 residues. CDR1 and CDR2 from the germline V gene are SGDLS and YYNGEE. Here the CDR3 reads CASSPGTGDGGNTIYF. In DNA form, the CDR3 reads TGTGCCAGCAGCCCTGGGACAGGGGATGGTGGAAACACCATATATTTT. The full variable domain, with the rest looked up from reference TRBV9 and TRBJ1-3, is DSGVTQTPKHLITATGQRVTLRCSPRSGDLSVYWYQQSLDQGLQFLIQYYNGEERAKGNILERFSAQQFPDLHSELNLSSLELGDSALYFCASSPGTGDGGNTIYFGEGSWLTVV.

The V gene is TRBV29-1, the J gene TRBJ2-7; the D call may be TRBD1 or TRBD2 (5 bases each). The CDR3 totals 12 residues. V lost 7 bases to trimming and J lost 3 bases, with 13 bases between them. CDR1 and CDR2 from the germline V gene are SQVTM and ANQGSEA. The CDR3 sequence is CSARDEFYEQYF. As DNA, the CDR3 is TGCAGCGCCCGGGACGAGTTCTACGAGCAGTACTTC.

This chain uses TRBV5-1 with TRBJ1-6, with TRBD1 identical over 12 bases. V shed 3 bases and J 6 bases; nucleotides not matched to a gene: 4. This CDR3 is 16 amino acids long. Per germline, CDR1 SGHRS and CDR2 YFSETQ. CDR3: CASSWDRGRTNSPLHF. CDR3 DNA: TGCGCCAGCAGCTGGGACAGGGGGCGTACTAATTCACCCCTCCACTTT. Supplemented by reference TRBV5-1 and TRBJ1-6, the full variable domain reads KAGVTQTPRYLIKTRGQQVTLSCSPISGHRSVSWYQQTPGQGLQFLFEYFSETQRNKGNFPGRFSGRQFSNSRSEMNVSTLELGDSALYLCASSWDRGRTNSPLHFGNGTRLTVT.

V usage is TRBV2 and J usage is TRBJ2-5, with TRBD1 as a possible D gene (5 bases). This CDR3 is built from 15 residues. The V gene's germline CDR1 is SNHLY and CDR2 FYNNEI. V was clipped by 4 bases and J by 0 bases, with 12 bases between them. Here the CDR3 DNA reads TGTGCCAGCAGTGGGATGAAGGGGTACCAAGAGACCCAGTACTTC. Amino acids: CASSGMKGYQETQYF. The full variable domain, completed using reference TRBV2 and TRBJ2-5, is EPEVTQTPSHQVTQMGQEVILRCVPISNHLYFYWYRQILGQKVEFLVSFYNNEISEKSEIFDDQFSVERPDGSNFTLKIRSTKLEDSAMYFCASSGMKGYQETQYFGPGTRLLVL.

The rearrangement links TRBV18 to TRBJ2-1; D remains unclear. Per germline, CDR1 KGHSH and CDR2 LQKENI. The CDR3 is made up of 13 amino acids. The germline V and J ends were trimmed by 2 bases and 4 bases, with 6 bases remaining between them. In DNA form, the CDR3 reads TGTGCCAGCTCACCATTCCCATACAATGAGCAGTTCTTC. Translated: CASSPFPYNEQFF.

V usage is TRBV11-3 and J usage is TRBJ2-2, with D possibly TRBD1 on 6 matching bases. V dropped 5 bases and J dropped 7 bases, with 11 bases sitting between them. This CDR3 is 13 amino acids long. Per the germline V gene, CDR1 is SGHNT and CDR2 is YENEEA. The CDR3 nucleotides read TGTGCCAGCAGCACCCGGACAGACGGGGAGCTGTTTTTT. Translating gives CASSTRTDGELFF.

This chain connects TRBV6-1 to TRBJ2-5; 7 positions agree with TRBD1. The CDR3 is 16 residues long. Germline lookup yields CDR1 MNHNS and CDR2 SASEGT. Trimming took 1 base from V and 2 from J; bases not matched to a gene: 7. DNA of the CDR3: TGTGCCAGCAGTGAAGGTGAGGACAGGCTTCAAGAGACCCAGTACTTC. Its translation: CASSEGEDRLQETQYF.

The CDR3 DNA sequence: TGTGCCAGCAGCTTAGGGGACTACCCCCCAGATACGCAGTATTTT. Translation gives CASSLGDYPPDTQYF. The rearrangement uses TRBV5-5 and TRBJ2-3, with 7 nucleotides matching TRBD2. This CDR3 spans 15 amino acids. J was trimmed by 4 bases and V by 2 bases; bases with no gene match: 7. CDR1 and CDR2 (germline): SGHKS, YYEKEE (reference sequence). The whole variable domain, remainder taken from reference TRBV5-5 and TRBJ2-3, is DAGVTQSPTHLIKTRGQQVTLRCSPISGHKSVSWYQQVLGQGPQFIFQYYEKEERGRGNFPDRFSARQFPNYSSELNVNALLLGDSALYLCASSLGDYPPDTQYFGPGTRLTVL.

The chain combines TRBV19 with TRBJ1-2, with a possible D match to TRBD1 (6 bases). The CDR3 runs 16 residues. Trimming stripped 0 bases from V and 5 bases from J, with 16 bases between. The germline V gene encodes CDR1 LNHDA and CDR2 SQIVND (reference sequence). The CDR3 bases are TGTGCCAGTAGTATAGATGGGGGCGCCTCTCAATATGGCTACACCTTC. This sequence encodes CASSIDGGASQYGYTF.

The V call is TRBV9, the J call TRBJ2-1, with 10 bases identical to TRBD2. V was pared by 0 bases and J by 4 bases, with 1 base of the junction left unmatched. The CDR3 spans 15 residues. Germline CDR1 is SGDLS and CDR2 is YYNGEE. The CDR3 here is CASSVVLAGYNEQFF. In DNA, the CDR3 is TGTGCCAGCAGCGTAGTACTAGCGGGATACAATGAGCAGTTCTTC.

This chain links TRBV2 with TRBJ1-4; D not resolved. In germline, CDR1 is SNHLY, CDR2 FYNNEI. The CDR3 length is 15 residues. V was cut by 0 bases and J by 8 bases, with 13 bases left in between. The CDR3, as DNA: TGTGCCAGCAGTGAAGCGCTTGGTTTGGGCGAAAAACTGTTTTTT. Amino acids: CASSEALGLGEKLFF. The full variable domain, completed using reference TRBV2 and TRBJ1-4, is EPEVTQTPSHQVTQMGQEVILRCVPISNHLYFYWYRQILGQKVEFLVSFYNNEISEKSEIFDDQFSVERPDGSNFTLKIRSTKLEDSAMYFCASSEALGLGEKLFFGSGTQLSVL.

This chain uses TRBV7-9 with TRBJ2-7, with 14 nucleotides matching TRBD2. Germline V gives CDR1 SEHNR, CDR2 FQNEAQ (reference sequence). The CDR3 is 17 amino acids. The ends lost 9 bases at V and 5 bases at J; junction bases unmatched: 15. The DNA of the CDR3 is TGTGCCAGTCGCAGGACAGGGATGACTAGCGGGAGGGACGAGCAGTACTTC. This gives the protein CASRRTGMTSGRDEQYF.

The chain recombines TRBV30 with TRBJ1-1; D ambiguous. The CDR3 has 12 amino acids. The germline V gene encodes CDR1 GTSNPN and CDR2 SVGIG (reference sequence). V was clipped by 0 bases and J by 6 bases, with 8 bases between them. The CDR3 here is CAWSVRSPEAFF. In DNA, the CDR3 is TGTGCCTGGAGTGTACGAAGTCCTGAAGCTTTCTTT.

The CDR3 sequence: CASSDVLAGVGTGELFF. For the CDR3, the DNA is TGTGCCAGCAGTGACGTCCTAGCGGGAGTTGGCACCGGGGAGCTGTTTTTT. The J gene is TRBJ2-2, the V gene TRBV6-4; 10 bases line up with TRBD2. Germline V gene lookup returns CDR1 MRHNA and CDR2 SNTAGT. J gave up 4 bases and V 2 bases, and 7 bases lay outside the gene matches. This CDR3 comprises 17 residues.

This clone was detected a few times. At one end the junction does not follow the germline gene, possibly because of a read error. The V and J genes are TRBV7-7 and TRBJ1-2; D ambiguous. Per the germline V gene, CDR1 is SSHAT and CDR2 is FNYEAQ (reference sequence). This CDR3 is built from 14 residues. The CDR3 DNA is TGTGCTAGCAGCTTAGTTCCGGACGCGGAAGGCTACACCTTC. It encodes CASSLVPDAEGYTF.

The chain has TRBV5-1 and TRBJ1-1; TRBD1 matches 7 bases. V lost 3 bases and J lost 5; bases outside the gene matches: 13. The CDR3 has 16 amino acids. The V gene's germline CDR1 is SGHRS and CDR2 YFSETQ. The CDR3 protein is CASSYTVQGRYTEAFF. In DNA form, the CDR3 reads TGCGCCAGCAGCTATACGGTACAGGGGCGATATACTGAAGCTTTCTTT.

This chain uses TRBV9 with TRBJ2-1; 9 bases agree with TRBD2. Trimming at V came to 1 base and at J to 8 bases, leaving 7 bases not matched to a gene. The CDR3 is made up of 15 amino acids. The germline V gene has CDR1 SGDLS and CDR2 YYNGEE. DNA for the CDR3: TGTGCCAGCAGCGTACGGCGGGGGGGCCTCGATGAGCAGTTCTTC. Protein product: CASSVRRGGLDEQFF.

The V call is TRBV5-3, the J call TRBJ2-1, with 10 bases that match TRBD2. TRBV5-3 is an ORF for which the function is uncertain. CDR3 length: 16 amino acids. V lost 4 bases to trimming and J lost 4 bases; unmatched junction nucleotides: 8. CDR3 coding DNA: TGTGCCAGAAGCCCTGGGGCTAGCGGGAGATACAATGAGCAGTTCTTC. It translates to CARSPGASGRYNEQFF.

This chain joins TRBV27 and TRBJ2-3, with D perhaps TRBD1 (5 bases). CDR3 length: 14 residues. The V end lost 7 bases, the J end lost 1 base, and 12 bases lay between the germline ends. Germline CDR1 is MNHEY and CDR2 is SMNVEV (reference sequence). The CDR3: CASTPDSRTDTQYF. The CDR3 nucleotides are TGTGCCAGCACCCCCGACAGCCGCACAGATACGCAGTATTTT.

This clone has a single count. The chain couples TRBV5-1 to TRBJ1-6; D uncertain. Per the germline V gene, CDR1 is SGHRS and CDR2 is YFSETQ. Trimming took 4 bases from V and 7 from J, leaving 15 bases between them. This CDR3 has 15 residues. CDR3 sequence (DNA): TGCGCCAGCAGCCCCATTCTAGGGCCCAATTCACCCCTCCACTTT. Translating gives CASSPILGPNSPLHF.

The rearrangement uses TRBV6-5 and TRBJ2-2; 14 bases fit TRBD2. The CDR3 runs 15 residues. CDR1 is MNHEY and CDR2 is SVGAGI in the germline V gene. J gave up 6 bases and V 8 bases, and 5 bases lay outside the gene matches. The CDR3: CASRLAGGLAGELFF. CDR3 coding DNA: TGTGCCAGCCGACTAGCGGGAGGGTTGGCCGGGGAGCTGTTTTTT.

This clone has more than one count but fewer than ten. The chain couples TRBV5-1 to TRBJ2-6; 10 bases line up with TRBD1. Germline assignment: CDR1 SGHRS and CDR2 YFSETQ. The CDR3 runs to 17 residues. Trimming removed 7 bases from V and 0 bases from J; junction bases left unmatched: 7. The CDR3 DNA sequence: TGCGCCAGCGGCGACAGGGGGCCTAGCTCTGGGGCCAACGTCCTGACTTTC. Protein sequence: CASGDRGPSSGANVLTF. Full variable domain (remainder filled in from reference TRBV5-1 and TRBJ2-6): KAGVTQTPRYLIKTRGQQVTLSCSPISGHRSVSWYQQTPGQGLQFLFEYFSETQRNKGNFPGRFSGRQFSNSRSEMNVSTLELGDSALYLCASGDRGPSSGANVLTFGAGSRLTVL.

The chain carries TRBV21-1 and TRBJ2-3. TRBV21-1 counts as a pseudogene. The CDR3 runs 16 residues. The CDR3 coding sequence is TGTGCCAGCAGCAAATTAGAGGGGCCCCCGATCGGTACGCAGTATTTT. This encodes CASSKLEGPPIGTQYF.

This rearrangement joins TRBV2 to TRBJ2-1; 8 positions agree with TRBD2. This CDR3 has 14 residues. Germline V gene lookup returns CDR1 SNHLY and CDR2 FYNNEI. The V and J ends lost 6 bases and 5 bases, in that order; junction bases with no gene match: 6. The CDR3 coding sequence is TGTGCCAGCAGCTCGGGACTAGGACACAATGAGCAGTTCTTC. It translates to CASSSGLGHNEQFF.

This clone has only a few counts. This sequence joins TRBV27 and TRBJ1-4; perhaps TRBD1 as D (6 bases). V lost 5 bases, J lost 8 bases, and 18 bases lay in between. Germline V lookup: CDR1 MNHEY, CDR2 SMNVEV (reference sequence). This CDR3 has 15 amino acids. The CDR3 spells CASSITGLGMEKLFF. CDR3 in DNA: TGTGCCAGCAGTATTACAGGGTTAGGGATGGAAAAACTGTTTTTT.

This clone was observed once. The chain employs TRBV5-1 and TRBJ2-5; no clear D. CDR1 is SGHRS, CDR2 YFSETQ, per germline. The V end was cut by 2 bases, the J end by 1 base, with 0 bases between. The CDR3 sequence is 11 residues long. CDR3 loop: CASSFQETQYF. In DNA, the CDR3 is TGCGCCAGCAGCTTCCAAGAGACCCAGTACTTC.

The chain has TRBV2 and TRBJ1-1; the D is unclear. Per germline, CDR1 SNHLY and CDR2 FYNNEI. This CDR3 comprises 11 residues. The germline V and J ends were trimmed by 3 bases and 9 bases, with 8 bases remaining between them. The DNA of the CDR3 is TGTGCCAGCAGTGAGTACGAAAAAGCTTTCTTT. Translating gives CASSEYEKAFF.